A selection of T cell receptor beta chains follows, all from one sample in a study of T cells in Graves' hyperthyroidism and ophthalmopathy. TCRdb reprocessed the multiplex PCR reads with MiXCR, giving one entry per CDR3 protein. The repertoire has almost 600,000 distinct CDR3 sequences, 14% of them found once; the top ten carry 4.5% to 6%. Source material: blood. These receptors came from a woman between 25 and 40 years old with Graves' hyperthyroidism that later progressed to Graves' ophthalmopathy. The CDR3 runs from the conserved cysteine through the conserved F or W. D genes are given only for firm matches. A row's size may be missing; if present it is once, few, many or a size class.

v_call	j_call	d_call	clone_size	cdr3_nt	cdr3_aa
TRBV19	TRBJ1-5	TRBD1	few	TGTGCCAGTAGACGACAGGGGGATCAGCCCCAGCATTTT	CASRRQGDQPQHF
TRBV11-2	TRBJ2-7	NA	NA	TGTGCCAGCAGCCCAAATACAAACTCCTACGAGCAGTACTTC	CASSPNTNSYEQYF
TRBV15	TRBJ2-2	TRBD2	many	TGTGCCACCAGCACCAGCGGGAAGGGGTACACCGGGGAGCTGTTTTTT	CATSTSGKGYTGELFF
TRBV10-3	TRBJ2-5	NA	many	TGTGCCATCAGTGAGAAGGCTACTGGAGAGACCCAGTACTTC	CAISEKATGETQYF
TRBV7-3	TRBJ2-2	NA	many	TGTGCCAGCAGCCCAGTAGGCGGGGAGCTGTTTTTT	CASSPVGGELFF
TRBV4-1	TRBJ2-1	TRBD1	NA	TGCGCCAGCACCTTCTTATTAGGAGGGGACAGGGGCAATGAGCAGTTCTTC	CASTFLLGGDRGNEQFF
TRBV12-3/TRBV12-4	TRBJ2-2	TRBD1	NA	TGTGCCAGCAGTTTTCAGGGGGCGAGCACCGGGGAGCTGTTTTTT	CASSFQGASTGELFF
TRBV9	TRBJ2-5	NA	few	TGTGCCAGCAGCGTAAGGGGAAGGGGGTACCAAGAGACCCAGTACTTC	CASSVRGRGYQETQYF
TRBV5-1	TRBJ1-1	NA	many	TGCGCCAGCAGCTTGATACAGGGAGGCACTGAAGCTTTCTTT	CASSLIQGGTEAFF
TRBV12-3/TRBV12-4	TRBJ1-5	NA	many	TGTGCCAGCAGTTTAATCGGACGGCCCCAGCATTTT	CASSLIGRPQHF